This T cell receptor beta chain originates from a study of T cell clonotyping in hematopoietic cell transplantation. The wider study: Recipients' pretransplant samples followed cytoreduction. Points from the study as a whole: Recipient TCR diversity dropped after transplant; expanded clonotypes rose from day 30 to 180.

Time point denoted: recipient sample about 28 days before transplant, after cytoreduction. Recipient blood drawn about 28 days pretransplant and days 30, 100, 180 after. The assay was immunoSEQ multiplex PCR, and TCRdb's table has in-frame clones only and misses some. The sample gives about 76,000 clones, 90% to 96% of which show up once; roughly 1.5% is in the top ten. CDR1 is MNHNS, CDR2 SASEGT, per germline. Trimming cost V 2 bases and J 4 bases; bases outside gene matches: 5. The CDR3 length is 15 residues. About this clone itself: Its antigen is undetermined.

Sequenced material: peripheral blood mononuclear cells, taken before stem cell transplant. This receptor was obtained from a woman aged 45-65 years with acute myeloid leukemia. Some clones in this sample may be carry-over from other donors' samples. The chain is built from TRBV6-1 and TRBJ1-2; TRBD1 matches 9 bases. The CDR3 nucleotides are TGTGCCAGCAGTGAAAGTCCGGGACAGGGCTATGGCTACACCTTC. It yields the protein CASSESPGQGYGYTF.